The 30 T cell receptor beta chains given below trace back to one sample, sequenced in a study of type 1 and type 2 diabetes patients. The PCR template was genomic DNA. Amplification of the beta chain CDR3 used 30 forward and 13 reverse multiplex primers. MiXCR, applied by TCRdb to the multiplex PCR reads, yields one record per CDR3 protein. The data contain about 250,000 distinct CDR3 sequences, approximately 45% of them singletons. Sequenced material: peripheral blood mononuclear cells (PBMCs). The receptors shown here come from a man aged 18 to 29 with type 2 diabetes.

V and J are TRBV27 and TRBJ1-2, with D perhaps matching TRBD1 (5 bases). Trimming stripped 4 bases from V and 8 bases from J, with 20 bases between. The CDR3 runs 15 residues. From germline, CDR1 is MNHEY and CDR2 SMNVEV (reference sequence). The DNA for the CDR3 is TGTGCCAGCAGTTCTCCCGACAGTCCCCCCTCGGGCTACACCTTC. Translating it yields CASSSPDSPPSGYTF.

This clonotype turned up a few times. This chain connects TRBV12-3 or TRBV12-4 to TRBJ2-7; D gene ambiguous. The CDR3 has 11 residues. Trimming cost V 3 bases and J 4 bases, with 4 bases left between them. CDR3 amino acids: CASSFKYEQYF. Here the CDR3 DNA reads TGTGCCAGCAGTTTTAAGTACGAGCAGTACTTC.

This CDR3 is CASSLAPRDTQYF. For the CDR3, the DNA is TGTGCCAGCAGCTTAGCACCCAGGGATACGCAGTATTTT. The gene calls are TRBV7-2 and TRBJ2-3; the D is unclear. The V end lost 0 bases, the J end lost 6 bases, and 7 bases lay between the germline ends. CDR3 length: 13 residues. The germline V gene encodes CDR1 SGHTA and CDR2 FQGNSA.

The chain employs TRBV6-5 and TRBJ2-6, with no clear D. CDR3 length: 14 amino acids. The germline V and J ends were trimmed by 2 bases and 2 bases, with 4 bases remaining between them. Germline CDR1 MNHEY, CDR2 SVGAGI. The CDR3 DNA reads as TGTGCCAGCAGTTACACGGCTGGGGCCAACGTCCTGACTTTC. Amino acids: CASSYTAGANVLTF.

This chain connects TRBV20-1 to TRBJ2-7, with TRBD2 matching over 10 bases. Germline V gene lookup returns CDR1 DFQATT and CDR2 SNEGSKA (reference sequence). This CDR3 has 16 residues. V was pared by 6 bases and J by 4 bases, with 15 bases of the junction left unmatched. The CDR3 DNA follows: TGCAGTGCCCGGTCCAGCGGGAGGGCCTGGAAGTACGAGCAGTACTTC. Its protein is CSARSSGRAWKYEQYF.

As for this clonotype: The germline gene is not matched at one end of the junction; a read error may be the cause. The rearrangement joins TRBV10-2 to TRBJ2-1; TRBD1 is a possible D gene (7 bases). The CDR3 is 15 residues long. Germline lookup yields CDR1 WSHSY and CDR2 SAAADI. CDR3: CASSPRGVSYNEQFF. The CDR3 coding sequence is TGTGCCAGCAGTCCCAGGGGGGTGTCCTACAATGAGCAGTTCTTC.

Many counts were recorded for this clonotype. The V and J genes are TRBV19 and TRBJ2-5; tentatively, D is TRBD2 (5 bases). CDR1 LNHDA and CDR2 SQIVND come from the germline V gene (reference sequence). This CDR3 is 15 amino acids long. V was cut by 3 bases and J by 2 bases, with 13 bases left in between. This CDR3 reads CASSIGGEHQETQYF. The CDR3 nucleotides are TGTGCCAGTAGTATTGGAGGTGAGCATCAAGAGACCCAGTACTTC.

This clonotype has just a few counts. In DNA form, the CDR3 reads TGCGCCAGCAGCTTGGGGTCAGGGATCAGTTCACCCCTCCACTTT. Protein: CASSLGSGISSPLHF. The chain is built from TRBV5-1 and TRBJ1-6; possible D gene TRBD1, 5 bases. Germline assignment: CDR1 SGHRS and CDR2 YFSETQ. This CDR3 is 15 amino acids long. Trimming shortened V by 0 bases and J by 9 bases, and 13 bases separated the two germline ends.

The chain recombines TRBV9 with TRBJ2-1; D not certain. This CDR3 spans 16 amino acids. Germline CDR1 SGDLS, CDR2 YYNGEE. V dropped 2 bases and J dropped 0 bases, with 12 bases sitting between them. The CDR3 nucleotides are TGTGCCAGCAGCGTCAGTTCGGCTAGCTCCTACAATGAGCAGTTCTTC. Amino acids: CASSVSSASSYNEQFF.

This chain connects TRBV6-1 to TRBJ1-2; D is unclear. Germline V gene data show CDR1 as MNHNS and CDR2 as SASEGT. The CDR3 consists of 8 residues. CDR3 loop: CANYGYTF. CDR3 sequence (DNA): TGTGCTAACTATGGCTACACCTTC.

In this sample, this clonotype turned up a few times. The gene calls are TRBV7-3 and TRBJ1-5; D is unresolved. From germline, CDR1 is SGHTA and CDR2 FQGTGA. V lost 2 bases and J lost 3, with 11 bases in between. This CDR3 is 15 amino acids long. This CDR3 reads CASSLVLLPNQPQHF. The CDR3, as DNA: TGTGCCAGCAGCTTAGTCCTTCTGCCCAATCAGCCCCAGCATTTT.

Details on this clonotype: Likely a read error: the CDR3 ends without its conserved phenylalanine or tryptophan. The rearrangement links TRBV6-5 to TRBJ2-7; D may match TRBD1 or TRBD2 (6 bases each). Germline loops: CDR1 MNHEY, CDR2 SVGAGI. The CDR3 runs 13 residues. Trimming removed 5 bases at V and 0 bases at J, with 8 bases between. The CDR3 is CASSAGHSYEQYL. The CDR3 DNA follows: TGTGCCAGCAGTGCGGGACACTCCTACGAGCAGTACCTC.

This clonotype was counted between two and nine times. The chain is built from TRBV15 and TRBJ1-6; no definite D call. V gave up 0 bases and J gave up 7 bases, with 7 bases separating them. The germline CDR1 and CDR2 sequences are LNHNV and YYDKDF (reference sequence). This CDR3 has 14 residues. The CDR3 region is CATSRELVNSPLHF. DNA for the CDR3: TGTGCCACCAGCAGAGAACTAGTCAATTCACCCCTCCACTTT.

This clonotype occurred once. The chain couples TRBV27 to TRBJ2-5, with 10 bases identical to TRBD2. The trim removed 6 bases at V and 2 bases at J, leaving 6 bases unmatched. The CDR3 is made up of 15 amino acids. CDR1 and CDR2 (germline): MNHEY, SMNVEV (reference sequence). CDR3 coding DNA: TGTGCCAGCAGACGGAAGCGGGAGGGTCAAGAGACCCAGTACTTC. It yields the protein CASRRKREGQETQYF.

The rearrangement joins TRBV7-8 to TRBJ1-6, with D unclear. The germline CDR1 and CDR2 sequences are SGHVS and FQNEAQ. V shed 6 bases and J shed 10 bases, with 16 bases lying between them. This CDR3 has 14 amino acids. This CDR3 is CASSYSQVGSPLHF. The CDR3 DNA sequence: TGTGCCAGCAGTTACTCCCAGGTAGGGTCACCCCTCCACTTT.

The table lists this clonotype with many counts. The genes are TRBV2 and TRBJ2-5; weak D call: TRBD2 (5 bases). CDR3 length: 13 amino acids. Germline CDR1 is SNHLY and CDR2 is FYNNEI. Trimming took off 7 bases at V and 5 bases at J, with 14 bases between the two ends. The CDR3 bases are TGTGCCAGCACCCCCCGAGGCGGGGAGACCCAGTACTTC. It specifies CASTPRGGETQYF.

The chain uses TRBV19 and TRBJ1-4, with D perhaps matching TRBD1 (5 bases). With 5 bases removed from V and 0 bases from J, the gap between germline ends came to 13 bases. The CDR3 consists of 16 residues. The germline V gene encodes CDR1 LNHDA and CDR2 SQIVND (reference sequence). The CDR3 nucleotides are TGTGCCAGTAGTCTGGGACGGAGGGCAACTAATGAAAAACTGTTTTTT. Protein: CASSLGRRATNEKLFF.

The CDR3 loop reads CASSQDRRDSSYEQYF. DNA for the CDR3: TGCGCCAGCAGCCAAGACCGCCGGGACAGCTCCTACGAGCAGTACTTC. The chain is built from TRBV4-1 and TRBJ2-7; TRBD1 matches at 7 bases. CDR1 is MGHRA and CDR2 is YSYEKL in the germline V gene. The trim removed 0 bases at V and 0 bases at J, leaving 5 bases unmatched. The CDR3 totals 16 residues.

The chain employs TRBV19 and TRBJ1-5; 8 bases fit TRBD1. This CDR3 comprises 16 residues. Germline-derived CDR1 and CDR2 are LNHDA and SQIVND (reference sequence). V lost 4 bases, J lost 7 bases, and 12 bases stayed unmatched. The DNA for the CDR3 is TGTGCCAGTAGTAGTCCCAGACAGGGGAGTAGCCAGCCCCAGCATTTT. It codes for CASSSPRQGSSQPQHF. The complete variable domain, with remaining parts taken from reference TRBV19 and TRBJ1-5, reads DGGITQSPKYLFRKEGQNVTLSCEQNLNHDAMYWYRQDPGQGLRLIYYSQIVNDFQKGDIAEGYSVSREKKESFPLTVTSAQKNPTAFYLCASSSPRQGSSQPQHFGDGTRLSIL.

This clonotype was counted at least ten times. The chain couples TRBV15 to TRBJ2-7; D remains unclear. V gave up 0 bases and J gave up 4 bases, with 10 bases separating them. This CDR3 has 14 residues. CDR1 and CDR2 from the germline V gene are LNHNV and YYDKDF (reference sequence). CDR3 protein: CATSRDRHGYEQYF. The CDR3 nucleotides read TGTGCCACCAGCAGAGATCGGCACGGTTACGAGCAGTACTTC.

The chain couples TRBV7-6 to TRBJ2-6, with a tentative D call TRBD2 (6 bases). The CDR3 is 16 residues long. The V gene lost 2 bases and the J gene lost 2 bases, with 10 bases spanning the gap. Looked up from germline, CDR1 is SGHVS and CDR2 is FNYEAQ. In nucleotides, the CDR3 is TGTGCCAGCAGCTTAAGAATAGCGGCTGGGGCCAACGTCCTGACTTTC. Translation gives CASSLRIAAGANVLTF.

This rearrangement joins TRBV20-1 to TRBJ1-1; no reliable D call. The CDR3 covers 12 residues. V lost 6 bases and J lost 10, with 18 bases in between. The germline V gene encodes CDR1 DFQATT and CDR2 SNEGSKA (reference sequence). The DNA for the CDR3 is TGCAGTGCCCATTCGGGCGGGAAAGGAGCTTTCTTT. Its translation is CSAHSGGKGAFF.

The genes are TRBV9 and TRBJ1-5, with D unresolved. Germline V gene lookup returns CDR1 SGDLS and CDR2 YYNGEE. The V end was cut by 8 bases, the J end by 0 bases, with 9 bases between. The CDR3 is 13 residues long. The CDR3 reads CASSTISNQPQHF. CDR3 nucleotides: TGTGCCAGTTCGACCATTAGCAATCAGCCCCAGCATTTT.

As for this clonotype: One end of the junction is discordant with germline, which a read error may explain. For the CDR3, the DNA is TGTGCCTGGAGTGTCGGGGGAAATGAAAATCTGTTTTTT. This codes for CAWSVGGNENLFF. This chain connects TRBV30 to TRBJ1-4, with TRBD1 as a possible D gene (5 bases). Per germline, CDR1 GTSNPN and CDR2 SVGIG (reference sequence). This CDR3 has 13 residues.

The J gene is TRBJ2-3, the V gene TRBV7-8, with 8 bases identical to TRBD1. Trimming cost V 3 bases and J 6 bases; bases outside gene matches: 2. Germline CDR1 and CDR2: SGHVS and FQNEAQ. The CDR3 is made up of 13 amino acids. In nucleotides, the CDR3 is TGTGCCAGCAGCTTGACAGGGGCTGATACGCAGTATTTT. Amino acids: CASSLTGADTQYF.

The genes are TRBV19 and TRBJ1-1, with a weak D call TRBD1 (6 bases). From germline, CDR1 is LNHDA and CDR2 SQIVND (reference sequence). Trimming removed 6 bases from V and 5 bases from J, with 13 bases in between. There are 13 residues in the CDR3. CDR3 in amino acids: CASREQGWTEAFF. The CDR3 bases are TGTGCCAGTAGAGAACAGGGTTGGACTGAAGCTTTCTTT.

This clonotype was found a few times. The DNA for the CDR3 is TGTGCCAGCAGTTTTCCCCTCAGGGGAATAGGTGGCTACACCTTC. Translation gives CASSFPLRGIGGYTF. The V and J genes are TRBV28 and TRBJ1-2; a weak D match, TRBD1 (6 bases). Trimming took 3 bases from V and 7 from J, leaving 18 bases between them. The CDR3 runs to 15 residues. Germline CDR1 and CDR2: MDHEN and SYDVKM.

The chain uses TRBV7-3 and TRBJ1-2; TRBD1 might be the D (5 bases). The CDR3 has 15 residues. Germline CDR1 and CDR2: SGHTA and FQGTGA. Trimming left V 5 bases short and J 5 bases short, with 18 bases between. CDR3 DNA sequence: TGTGCCAGCAGCCCTACCCAGGGCGACTTTTATGGCTACACCTTC. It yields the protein CASSPTQGDFYGYTF.

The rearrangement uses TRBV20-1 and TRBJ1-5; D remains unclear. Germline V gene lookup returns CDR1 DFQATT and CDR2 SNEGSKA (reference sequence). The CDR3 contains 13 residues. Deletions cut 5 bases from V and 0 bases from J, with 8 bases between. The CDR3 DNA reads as TGCAGTGCTGGAACTTATAGCAATCAGCCCCAGCATTTT. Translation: CSAGTYSNQPQHF.

CDR3 sequence (DNA): TGCGCCAGCAGCCAAGCCGCGGGGAAAAATGAAAAACTGTTTTTT. It yields the protein CASSQAAGKNEKLFF. The chain joins TRBV4-3 to TRBJ1-4; D uncertain. This CDR3 has 15 amino acids. V shed 1 base and J shed 5 bases, with 11 bases lying between them. From germline, CDR1 is LGHNA and CDR2 YSLEER.